This T cell receptor beta chain is drawn from a study of Ad26.COV2.S vaccination and SARS-CoV-2 variants. Overall study findings and caveats: Analytic work on TCR breadth and depth might have understated the full extent of total T cell responses.

CDR3 length equals 16 residues. V was cut by 3 bases and J by 7 bases, with 19 bases left in between. Germline V CDR1 and CDR2: LNHDA, SQIVND (reference sequence). With regard to this clone: The target antigen is unknown.

Clones were read by immunoSEQ multiplex PCR, and TCRdb kept only the in-frame ones, dropping some. Counted here are under 500,000 clones, 92% occurring once; the ten biggest clones make up around 1.7%. This sample's treatment: some 20 received Ad26.COV2.S at low or high dose, single or two shots; 5 received placebo; per-sample allocation not given. On day 63 after the first injection, vaccine and placebo recipients gave samples. The study used a vaccine consisting of an Ad26 vector that expressed Wuhan-strain SARS-CoV-2 spike. The sequencing used peripheral blood, collected in a trial of Ad26.COV2.S vaccine versus placebo. This receptor was taken from a person aged 18-65 years who received the Ad26.COV2.S COVID-19 vaccine or a placebo. V is TRBV19 and J is TRBJ2-1; TRBD2 might be the D (7 bases). The CDR3 sequence is CASSIVGGGAVNEQFF. DNA for the CDR3: TGTGCCAGTAGTATCGTTGGTGGGGGGGCCGTAAATGAGCAGTTCTTC. The full variable domain, completed using reference TRBV19 and TRBJ2-1, is DGGITQSPKYLFRKEGQNVTLSCEQNLNHDAMYWYRQDPGQGLRLIYYSQIVNDFQKGDIAEGYSVSREKKESFPLTVTSAQKNPTAFYLCASSIVGGGAVNEQFFGPGTRLTVL.